This entry lists 23 T cell receptor beta chains sequenced from one sample in a study of cytomegalovirus exposure and HLA in healthy donors. The PCR contained 60 Vbeta and 13 Jbeta primers. Profiled with immunoSEQ multiplex PCR; TCRdb holds only in-frame clones, not every one. The sample lists about 130,000 clones; over 70% were seen once. Material: PBMCs. The receptors originated from a man aged 30 to 39 in good health and CMV-seronegative.

The table lists this clone with a few counts. The chain employs TRBV30 and TRBJ1-5; tentatively, D is TRBD1 (5 bases). The germline V gene has CDR1 GTSNPN and CDR2 SVGIG (reference sequence). The length of the CDR3 is 13 residues. Trimming removed 2 bases at V and 7 bases at J, with 12 bases between. The CDR3 DNA reads TGTGCCTGGAGTAGACAGTCGGACCAGCCCCAGCATTTT. Residues: CAWSRQSDQPQHF.

This clone was picked up one time. This sequence joins TRBV11-3 and TRBJ2-3; TRBD2 is a possible D gene (5 bases). The CDR3 has 20 amino acids. The germline V and J ends were trimmed by 5 bases and 2 bases, with 29 bases remaining between them. Germline V lookup: CDR1 SGHNT, CDR2 YENEEA. CDR3 protein: CASSQRGQVHPVFLTDTQYF. The CDR3 coding sequence is TGTGCCAGCAGCCAGAGAGGGCAGGTGCACCCTGTTTTCCTCACAGATACGCAGTATTTT.

CDR3 loop: CASRYNPRDEQFF. The CDR3 nucleotides are TGTGCCAGCAGATATAATCCGCGGGATGAGCAGTTCTTC. The rearrangement joins TRBV7-6 to TRBJ2-1; D might be TRBD2 (5 bases). The germline V gene encodes CDR1 SGHVS and CDR2 FNYEAQ. Trimming removed 6 bases at V and 8 bases at J, with 14 bases between. There are 13 residues in the CDR3.

This clone was observed a single time. The V gene is TRBV30, the J gene TRBJ1-4; tentative D call: TRBD1 (5 bases). With 3 bases removed from V and 5 bases from J, the gap between germline ends came to 16 bases. CDR1 GTSNPN and CDR2 SVGIG come from the germline V gene (reference sequence). The length of the CDR3 is 15 residues. CDR3: CAWSPGSVWNEKLFF. The CDR3 bases are TGTGCCTGGAGCCCAGGGTCAGTCTGGAATGAAAAACTGTTTTTT. The entire variable domain, with the rest obtained from reference TRBV30 and TRBJ1-4, is as follows: SQTIHQWPATLVQPVGSPLSLECTVEGTSNPNLYWYRQAAGRGLQLLFYSVGIGQISSEVPQNLSASRPQDRQFILSSKKLLLSDSGFYLCAWSPGSVWNEKLFFGSGTQLSVL.

The rearrangement joins TRBV7-8 to TRBJ2-1; a weak D match, TRBD1 (6 bases). CDR1 and CDR2 (germline): SGHVS, FQNEAQ. This CDR3 comprises 15 residues. Trimming cost V 2 bases and J 2 bases, with 10 bases left between them. The DNA for the CDR3 is TGTGCCAGCAGCTTACAGGGGTTCGCCTACAATGAGCAGTTCTTC. Protein: CASSLQGFAYNEQFF.

This clone came up a few times. One end of the junction is discordant with germline, which a read error may explain. The V gene is TRBV7-2, the J gene TRBJ2-3; 10 bases match TRBD2. The CDR3 consists of 18 residues. Germline CDR1 and CDR2: SGHTA and FQGNSA. In DNA, the CDR3 is TGTGCCAGCAGATTAGGGGCTAGCGGGAGAGCTAGCACAGATACGCAGTATTTT. Translation gives CASRLGASGRASTDTQYF.

This chain connects TRBV10-3 to TRBJ2-7, with 8 bases matching TRBD1. Germline V gene data show CDR1 as ENHRY and CDR2 as SYGVKD. Trimming removed 7 bases from V and 4 bases from J; junction bases left unmatched: 9. CDR3 length: 14 residues. This chain's CDR3 is CAITPDRVSYEQYF. The CDR3 coding sequence is TGTGCCATCACCCCGGACAGGGTCAGTTACGAGCAGTACTTC.

V and J are TRBV9 and TRBJ2-1; tentatively, D is TRBD2 (5 bases). The CDR3 loop spans 14 amino acids. V shed 2 bases and J shed 2 bases, with 8 bases lying between them. In germline, CDR1 is SGDLS, CDR2 YYNGEE. CDR3: CASSVTGAYNEQFF. In nucleotides, the CDR3 is TGTGCCAGCAGCGTCACCGGGGCCTACAATGAGCAGTTCTTC. The full variable domain, rest sourced from reference TRBV9 and TRBJ2-1, is DSGVTQTPKHLITATGQRVTLRCSPRSGDLSVYWYQQSLDQGLQFLIQYYNGEERAKGNILERFSAQQFPDLHSELNLSSLELGDSALYFCASSVTGAYNEQFFGPGTRLTVL.

The chain has TRBV7-2 and TRBJ1-2; D call uncertain. This CDR3 spans 13 amino acids. Trimming pared 2 bases from V and 7 bases from J, leaving 11 bases between. Germline V gene sequence: CDR1 SGHTA, CDR2 FQGNSA. CDR3 region: CASSLLAGIGYTF. In DNA form, the CDR3 reads TGTGCCAGCAGCTTATTGGCGGGTATTGGCTACACCTTC.

CDR3 nucleotides: TGTGCCAGCACCAGGGACTATGGCTACACCTTC. Amino acids: CASTRDYGYTF. The rearrangement uses TRBV11-3 and TRBJ1-2, with TRBD1 as a possible D gene (5 bases). V lost 7 bases, J lost 3 bases, and 6 bases lay in between. This CDR3 comprises 11 residues. From germline, CDR1 is SGHNT and CDR2 YENEEA.

The CDR3 region is CASSWGPQGTGNSPLHF. In DNA form, the CDR3 reads TGTGCCAGCAGCTGGGGCCCACAGGGGACAGGGAATTCACCCCTCCACTTT. V is TRBV5-4 and J is TRBJ1-6, with 9 bases that match TRBD1. Germline V gene sequence: CDR1 SGHNT, CDR2 YYREEE (reference sequence). This CDR3 contains 17 residues. V was pared by 3 bases and J by 7 bases, with 11 bases of the junction left unmatched.

The CDR3 spells CASSPGQTYNEQFF. DNA of the CDR3: TGTGCCAGTAGCCCGGGACAGACCTACAATGAGCAGTTCTTC. The chain employs TRBV19 and TRBJ2-1; TRBD1 aligns across 7 bases. Germline assignment: CDR1 LNHDA and CDR2 SQIVND (reference sequence). CDR3 length: 14 amino acids. J gave up 2 bases and V 6 bases, and 4 bases lay outside the gene matches.

The chain is built from TRBV5-6 and TRBJ2-7; 7 positions match TRBD1. Germline CDR1 is SGHDT and CDR2 is YYEEEE. The CDR3 covers 13 residues. V trimming: 3 bases; J trimming: 1 base; junction bases outside the gene matches: 1. In nucleotides, the CDR3 is TGTGCCAGCAGCTGGACAGGTTCCTACGAGCAGTACTTC. This translates into CASSWTGSYEQYF.

This chain uses TRBV7-2 with TRBJ1-2, with 7 bases aligning to TRBD1. The CDR3 is 15 residues long. CDR1 is SGHTA, CDR2 FQGNSA, per germline. J was trimmed by 7 bases and V by 1 base; bases with no gene match: 9. The CDR3 bases are TGTGCCAGCAGCTTAGATTCAGGGGGATCGCGTGGCTACACCTTC. It translates to CASSLDSGGSRGYTF. The full variable domain, rest sourced from reference TRBV7-2 and TRBJ1-2, is GAGVSQSPSNKVTEKGKDVELRCDPISGHTALYWYRQSLGQGLEFLIYFQGNSAPDKSGLPSDRFSAERTGGSVSTLTIQRTQQEDSAVYLCASSLDSGGSRGYTFGSGTRLTVV.

V gene TRBV7-2 combines with J gene TRBJ1-6; TRBD1 agrees at 8 bases. The CDR3 consists of 15 residues. CDR1 is SGHTA, CDR2 FQGNSA, per germline. Germline trimming cut 1 base from V and 9 bases from J; bases unmatched to any gene: 5. CDR3 nucleotide sequence: TGTGCCAGCAGCTTAGGGTCAGGGGGCGGTTCACCCCTCCACTTT. It yields the protein CASSLGSGGGSPLHF.

The V gene is TRBV2, the J gene TRBJ1-4; D uncertain. Per the germline V gene, CDR1 is SNHLY and CDR2 is FYNNEI. The CDR3 runs to 15 residues. The V and J ends lost 4 bases and 0 bases respectively, with 9 bases between them. This CDR3 is CASSVRSTTNEKLFF. CDR3 DNA: TGTGCCAGCAGTGTTAGGAGTACAACTAATGAAAAACTGTTTTTT.

The chain joins TRBV29-1 to TRBJ1-6; tentatively, D is TRBD1 (5 bases). CDR1 SQVTM and CDR2 ANQGSEA come from the germline V gene. CDR3 length: 11 amino acids. V lost 5 bases to trimming and J lost 17 bases, with 16 bases between them. For the CDR3, the DNA is TGCAGCGTTCTATTCCAGGGAGGCTTCCACTTT. Its protein is CSVLFQGGFHF.

V gene TRBV5-1 combines with J gene TRBJ1-2; 7 bases agree with TRBD1. V shed 1 base, J shed 8 bases, and the junction held 5 bases outside the gene matches. The CDR3 contains 13 residues. CDR1 SGHRS and CDR2 YFSETQ come from the germline V gene. Here the CDR3 reads CASSLLPGGGYTF. The CDR3 DNA is TGCGCCAGCAGCTTGTTGCCAGGGGGAGGCTACACCTTC.

This clone was observed a few times. The chain couples TRBV28 to TRBJ2-1; 9 bases line up with TRBD2. The germline gives CDR1 MDHEN, CDR2 SYDVKM. Losses at the gene ends were 7 bases for V and 3 bases for J; bases not matched to a gene: 19. The CDR3 contains 19 residues. CDR3 DNA sequence: TGTGCCAGCATCTTATCCCCGGGACTAGCCACGGGACGCTACAATGAGCAGTTCTTC. Amino acid sequence: CASILSPGLATGRYNEQFF.

On this clone: Given the absence of the conserved phenylalanine or tryptophan at the CDR3 end, a read error is likely. No DNA is shown, since the ends of the CDR3 on it are uncertain; the CDR3 is the one TCRdb lists. The chain combines TRBV19 with TRBJ2-3; TRBD2 is the table's D call and was not checked against the DNA. Germline loops: CDR1 LNHDA, CDR2 SQIVND (reference sequence). The CDR3 is 12 residues long, counting both termini. This chain's CDR3 is CASSILAGPPTI.

The genes are TRBV18 and TRBJ1-1; TRBD1 aligns across 9 bases. V was clipped by 3 bases and J by 7 bases; unmatched bases: 3. CDR1 is KGHSH, CDR2 LQKENI, per germline. This CDR3 is built from 13 residues. The CDR3 DNA follows: TGTGCCAGCTCACCCAAGGACAGGGGTGAAGCTTTCTTT. This translates into CASSPKDRGEAFF.

This clone was seen once. The chain links TRBV4-3 to TRBJ2-5, with 10 bases matching TRBD1. V gave up 0 bases and J gave up 5 bases; unmatched junction bases: 6. This CDR3 spans 16 amino acids. Germline V gene sequence: CDR1 LGHNA, CDR2 YSLEER. Here the CDR3 DNA reads TGCGCCAGCAGCCAAGAATCAGGGACAGGGGCGGAGACCCAGTACTTC. This codes for CASSQESGTGAETQYF.

The chain couples TRBV5-5 to TRBJ2-7; a possible D gene is TRBD2 (5 bases). The V and J ends lost 4 bases and 4 bases respectively, with 18 bases between them. This CDR3 has 15 amino acids. The V gene's germline CDR1 is SGHKS and CDR2 YYEKEE (reference sequence). The DNA for the CDR3 is TGTGCCAGCAGCCTCGCTAGCACACTCGGGTACGAGCAGTACTTC. It translates to CASSLASTLGYEQYF.